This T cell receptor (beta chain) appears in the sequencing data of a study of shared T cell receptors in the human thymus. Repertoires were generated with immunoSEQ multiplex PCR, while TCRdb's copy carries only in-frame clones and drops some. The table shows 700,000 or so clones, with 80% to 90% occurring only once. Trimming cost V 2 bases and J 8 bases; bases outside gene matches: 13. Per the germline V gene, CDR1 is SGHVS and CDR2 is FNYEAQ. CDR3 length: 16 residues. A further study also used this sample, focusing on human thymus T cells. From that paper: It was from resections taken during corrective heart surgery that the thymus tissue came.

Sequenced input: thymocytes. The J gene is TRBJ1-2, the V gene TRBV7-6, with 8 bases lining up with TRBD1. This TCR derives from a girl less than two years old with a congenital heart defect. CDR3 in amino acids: CASSLNSDRGSGGYTF. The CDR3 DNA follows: TGTGCCAGCAGCTTAAATAGTGACAGGGGATCTGGAGGCTACACCTTC.